This T cell receptor beta chain was identified in a study of early T cells in non-severe SARS-CoV-2 infection. Study as a whole: Sequencing targeted bulk RNA from unsorted whole blood, leaving chains unpaired.

The CDR3 has 17 residues. Germline CDR1 is MNHEY and CDR2 is SVGEGT. Trimming removed 1 base from V and 0 bases from J, with 15 bases in between. Individual cDNA molecules were tagged with unique molecular identifiers. TCRdb reanalysed the 5' RACE reads using MiXCR and keeps one entry per CDR3 protein. The sample consists of some 48,000 distinct CDR3 sequences, around 7.7% of them appearing once. The genes are TRBV6-2 or TRBV6-3 and TRBJ1-1; D is perhaps TRBD1 (6 bases). This sequence originates from an adult who was a healthcare worker with PCR-confirmed SARS-CoV-2 infection or an uninfected control (not recorded which). The sample taken for sequencing was whole blood. This CDR3 is CASSYYGGRYMNTEAFF. In nucleotides, the CDR3 is TGTGCCAGCAGTTACTATGGGGGCAGGTATATGAACACTGAAGCTTTCTTT.